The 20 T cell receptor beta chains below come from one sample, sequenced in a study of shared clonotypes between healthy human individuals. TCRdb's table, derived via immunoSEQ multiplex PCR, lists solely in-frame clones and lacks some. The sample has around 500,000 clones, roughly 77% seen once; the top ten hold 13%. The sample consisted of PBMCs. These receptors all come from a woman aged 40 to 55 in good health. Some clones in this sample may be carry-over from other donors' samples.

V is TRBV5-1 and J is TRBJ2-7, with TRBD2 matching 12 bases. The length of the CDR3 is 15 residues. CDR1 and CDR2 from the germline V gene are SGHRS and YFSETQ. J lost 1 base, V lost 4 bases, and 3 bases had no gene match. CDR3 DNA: TGCGCCAGCAGCACAGGGACTAGCGGGTCCTACGAGCAGTACTTC. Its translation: CASSTGTSGSYEQYF.

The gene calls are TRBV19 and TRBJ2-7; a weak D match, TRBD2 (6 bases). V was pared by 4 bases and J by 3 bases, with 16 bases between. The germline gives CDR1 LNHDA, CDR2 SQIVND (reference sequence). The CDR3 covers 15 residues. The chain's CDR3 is CASSTPRGGGYEQYF. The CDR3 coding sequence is TGTGCCAGTAGTACCCCCCGGGGAGGAGGCTACGAGCAGTACTTC.

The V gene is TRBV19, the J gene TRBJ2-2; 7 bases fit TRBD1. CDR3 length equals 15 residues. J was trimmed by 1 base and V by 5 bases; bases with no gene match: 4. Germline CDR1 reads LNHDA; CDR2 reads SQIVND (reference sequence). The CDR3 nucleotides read TGTGCCAGTAGTCCCAGACAGGGGAACACCGGGGAGCTGTTTTTT. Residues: CASSPRQGNTGELFF.

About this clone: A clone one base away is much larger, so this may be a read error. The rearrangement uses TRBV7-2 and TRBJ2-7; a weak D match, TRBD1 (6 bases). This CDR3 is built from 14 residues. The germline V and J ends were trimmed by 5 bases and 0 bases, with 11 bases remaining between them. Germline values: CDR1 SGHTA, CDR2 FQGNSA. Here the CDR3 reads CASSQTGNSYEQYF. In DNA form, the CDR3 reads TGTGCCAGCAGCCAAACAGGGAACTCCTACGAGCAGTACTTC.

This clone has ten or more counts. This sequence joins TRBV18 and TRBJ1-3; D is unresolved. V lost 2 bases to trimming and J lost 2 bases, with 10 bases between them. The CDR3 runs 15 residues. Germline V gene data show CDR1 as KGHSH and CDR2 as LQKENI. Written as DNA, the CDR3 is TGTGCCAGCTCACCATCACCGGGGACTGGAAACACCATATATTTT. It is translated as CASSPSPGTGNTIYF. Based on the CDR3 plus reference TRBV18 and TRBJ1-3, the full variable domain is NAGVMQNPRHLVRRRGQEARLRCSPMKGHSHVYWYRQLPEEGLKFMVYLQKENIIDESGMPKERFSAEFPKEGPSILRIQQVVRGDSAAYFCASSPSPGTGNTIYFGEGSWLTVV.

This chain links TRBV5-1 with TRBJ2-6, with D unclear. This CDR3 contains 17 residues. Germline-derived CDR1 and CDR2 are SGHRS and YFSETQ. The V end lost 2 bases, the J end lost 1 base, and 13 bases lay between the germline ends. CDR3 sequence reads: CASSFTASSSGANVLTF. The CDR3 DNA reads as TGCGCCAGCAGCTTCACAGCCTCCTCTTCTGGGGCCAACGTCCTGACTTTC.

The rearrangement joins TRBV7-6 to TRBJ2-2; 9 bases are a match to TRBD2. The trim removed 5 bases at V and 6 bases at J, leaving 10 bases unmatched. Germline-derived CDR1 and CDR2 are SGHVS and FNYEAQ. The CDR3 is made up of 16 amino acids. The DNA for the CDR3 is TGTGCCAGCAGCACGGATAGCGGGAGTAAATCCGGGGAGCTGTTTTTT. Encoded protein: CASSTDSGSKSGELFF.

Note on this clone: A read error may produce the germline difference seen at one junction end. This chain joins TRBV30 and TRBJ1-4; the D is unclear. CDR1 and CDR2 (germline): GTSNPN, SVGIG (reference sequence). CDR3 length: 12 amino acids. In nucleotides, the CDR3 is TGTGCCCGGAGTGTAACGGTTGAAAAACTGTTTTTT. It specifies CARSVTVEKLFF. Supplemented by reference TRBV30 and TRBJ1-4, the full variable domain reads SQTIHQWPATLVQPVGSPLSLECTVEGTSNPNLYWYRQAAGRGLQLLFYSVGIGQISSEVPQNLSASRPQDRQFILSSKKLLLSDSGFYLCARSVTVEKLFFGSGTQLSVL.

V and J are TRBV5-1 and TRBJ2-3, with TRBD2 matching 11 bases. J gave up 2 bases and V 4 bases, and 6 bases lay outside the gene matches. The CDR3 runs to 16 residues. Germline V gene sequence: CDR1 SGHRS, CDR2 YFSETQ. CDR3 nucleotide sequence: TGCGCCAGCAGCCAGGGACTAGCGGAATACACAGATACGCAGTATTTT. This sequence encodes CASSQGLAEYTDTQYF.

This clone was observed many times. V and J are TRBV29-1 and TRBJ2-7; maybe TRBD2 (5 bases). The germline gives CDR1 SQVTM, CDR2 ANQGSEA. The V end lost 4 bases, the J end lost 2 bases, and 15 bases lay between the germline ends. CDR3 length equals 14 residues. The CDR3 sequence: CSVVGGPSPYEQYF. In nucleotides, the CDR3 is TGCAGCGTTGTGGGCGGGCCCTCTCCCTACGAGCAGTACTTC.

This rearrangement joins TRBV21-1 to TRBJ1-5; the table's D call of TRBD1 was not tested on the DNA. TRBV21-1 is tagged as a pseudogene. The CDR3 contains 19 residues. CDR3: CASSKTGDRHNHSNQPQHF. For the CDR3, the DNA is TGTGCCAGCAGCAAAACAGGAGACAGGCACAATCATAGCAATCAGCCCCAGCATTTT.

CDR3 sequence reads: CASSPEFDEQYF. CDR3 DNA sequence: TGCGCCAGCAGTCCCGAATTCGACGAGCAGTACTTC. J is TRBJ2-7 and V is TRBV5-1; D gene uncertain. With 5 bases removed from V and 5 bases from J, the gap between germline ends came to 11 bases. Looked up from germline, CDR1 is SGHRS and CDR2 is YFSETQ. The CDR3 runs 12 residues.

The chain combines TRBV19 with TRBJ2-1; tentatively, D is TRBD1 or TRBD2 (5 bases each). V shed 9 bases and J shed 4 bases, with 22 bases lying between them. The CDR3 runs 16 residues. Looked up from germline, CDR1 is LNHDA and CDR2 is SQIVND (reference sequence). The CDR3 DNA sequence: TGTGCCAGCATCTCCGGGACGATTAACGGGTACAATGAGCAGTTCTTC. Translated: CASISGTINGYNEQFF.

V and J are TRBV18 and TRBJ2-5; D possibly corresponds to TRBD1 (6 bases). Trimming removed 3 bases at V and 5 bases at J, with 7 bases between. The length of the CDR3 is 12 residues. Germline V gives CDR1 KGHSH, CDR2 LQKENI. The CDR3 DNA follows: TGTGCCAGCTCACCCGACAGGGAGACCCAGTACTTC. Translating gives CASSPDRETQYF.

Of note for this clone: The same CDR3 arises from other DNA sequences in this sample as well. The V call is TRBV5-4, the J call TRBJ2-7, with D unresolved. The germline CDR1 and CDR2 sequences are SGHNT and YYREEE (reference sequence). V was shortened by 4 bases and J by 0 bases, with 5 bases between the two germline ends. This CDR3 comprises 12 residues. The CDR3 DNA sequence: TGTGCCAGCAGCGTAGACTCCTACGAGCAGTACTTC. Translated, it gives CASSVDSYEQYF.

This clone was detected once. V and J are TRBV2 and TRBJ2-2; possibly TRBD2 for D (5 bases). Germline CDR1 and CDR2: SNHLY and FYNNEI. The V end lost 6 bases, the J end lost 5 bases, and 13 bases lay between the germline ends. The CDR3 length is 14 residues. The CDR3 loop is CASRTLTKTGELFF. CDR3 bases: TGTGCCAGCAGGACACTGACTAAAACCGGGGAGCTGTTTTTT. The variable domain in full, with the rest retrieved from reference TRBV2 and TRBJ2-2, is EPEVTQTPSHQVTQMGQEVILRCVPISNHLYFYWYRQILGQKVEFLVSFYNNEISEKSEIFDDQFSVERPDGSNFTLKIRSTKLEDSAMYFCASRTLTKTGELFFGEGSRLTVL.

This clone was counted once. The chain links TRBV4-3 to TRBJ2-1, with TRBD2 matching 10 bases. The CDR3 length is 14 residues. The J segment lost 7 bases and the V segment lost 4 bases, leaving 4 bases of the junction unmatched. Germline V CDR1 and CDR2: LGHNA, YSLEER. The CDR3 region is CASSRTSGINEQFF. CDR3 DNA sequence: TGCGCCAGCAGCCGTACTAGCGGGATTAATGAGCAGTTCTTC.

The CDR3 region is CASSEVASGNTDTQYF. The CDR3 bases are TGTGCCAGCAGTGAAGTGGCTAGCGGGAACACAGATACGCAGTATTTT. The chain uses TRBV2 and TRBJ2-3; 9 bases map to TRBD2. The CDR3 length is 16 residues. Germline assignment: CDR1 SNHLY and CDR2 FYNNEI. The trim removed 1 base at V and 2 bases at J, leaving 4 bases unmatched. The whole variable domain, filled in from reference TRBV2 and TRBJ2-3, reads EPEVTQTPSHQVTQMGQEVILRCVPISNHLYFYWYRQILGQKVEFLVSFYNNEISEKSEIFDDQFSVERPDGSNFTLKIRSTKLEDSAMYFCASSEVASGNTDTQYFGPGTRLTVL.

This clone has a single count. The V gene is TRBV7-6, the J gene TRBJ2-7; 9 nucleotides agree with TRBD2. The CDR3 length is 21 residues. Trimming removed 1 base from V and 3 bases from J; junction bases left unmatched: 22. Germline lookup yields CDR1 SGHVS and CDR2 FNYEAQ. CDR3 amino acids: CASSLGSRASGVLARGYEQYF. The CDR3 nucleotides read TGTGCCAGCAGCTTAGGTAGTCGGGCTAGCGGGGTCCTCGCCCGAGGCTACGAGCAGTACTTC. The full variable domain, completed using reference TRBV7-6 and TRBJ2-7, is GAGVSQSPRYKVTKRGQDVALRCDPISGHVSLYWYRQALGQGPEFLTYFNYEAQQDKSGLPNDRFSAERPEGSISTLTIQRTEQRDSAMYRCASSLGSRASGVLARGYEQYFGPGTRLTVT.

The DNA for the CDR3 is TGTGCCAGCAAGTCGGGACAGGGAGAGACCGGGGAGCTGTTTTTT. This gives the protein CASKSGQGETGELFF. This chain connects TRBV6-4 to TRBJ2-2; 9 bases are shared with TRBD1. Trimming at V came to 7 bases and at J to 5 bases, leaving 8 bases not matched to a gene. CDR1 MRHNA and CDR2 SNTAGT come from the germline V gene. The CDR3 has 15 amino acids.